These 10 T cell receptor beta chains share one sample of origin, sequenced in a study of T cell repertoires in cytomegalovirus infection. Their cognate antigens are unknown. Via MiXCR, TCRdb re-called the reads, giving one row per CDR3 protein. The sample has 900,000 to 950,000 distinct CDR3 sequences; less than 40% are singletons. Sequencing was performed on cultured CD8+ T cells from PBMCs, taken from culture after CMV antigen stimulation. These receptor sequences come from a human donor in good health (CMV status not recorded). Some clones in this sample may be carry-over from other donors' samples.

Of note for this clonotype: A much bigger clone sits one base away, suggesting this may be a read error. The chain couples TRBV7-2 to TRBJ2-5, with 7 nucleotides matching TRBD2. The trim removed 5 bases at V and 5 bases at J, leaving 8 bases unmatched. Germline lookup yields CDR1 SGHTA and CDR2 FQGNSA. CDR3 size: 14 residues. CDR3 sequence reads: CASSVTTSWETQYF. CDR3 coding DNA: TGTGCCAGCAGCGTAACGACTAGCTGGGAGACCCAGTACTTC.

This clonotype showed up just a few times. This chain links TRBV7-9 with TRBJ1-2; D gene unclear. CDR1 and CDR2 (germline): SEHNR, FQNEAQ (reference sequence). V lost 6 bases and J lost 4, with 18 bases in between. The CDR3 has 15 residues. CDR3 DNA sequence: TGTGCCAGCAGTCAAAGCGCCAGGCCCCTCTATGGCTACACCTTC. This gives the protein CASSQSARPLYGYTF.

Details on this clonotype: It is likely a read error, because the conserved phenylalanine at the end of the CDR3 is missing. The genes are TRBV7-9 and TRBJ2-5; the D call may be TRBD1 or TRBD2 (5 bases each). The ends were cut back, 5 bases at V and 6 bases at J, with 22 bases in the middle. This CDR3 is built from 16 residues. Per the germline V gene, CDR1 is SEHNR and CDR2 is FQNEAQ (reference sequence). CDR3 bases: TGTGCCAGCAGCCCGTCGGGGCAGGGAAGATTGCAGACCCAGTACTTG. This encodes CASSPSGQGRLQTQYL.

The rearrangement links TRBV29-1 to TRBJ2-5, with D possibly being TRBD2 (5 bases). The CDR3 sequence is 12 residues long. Between the trimmed V and J ends, which lost 4 bases and 5 bases, there was a span of 11 bases. Germline V gene sequence: CDR1 SQVTM, CDR2 ANQGSEA. CDR3 coding DNA: TGCAGCGTTGTTGGAGGCTGGGAGACCCAGTACTTC. Its protein product is CSVVGGWETQYF.

The sample holds a few counts of this clonotype. V and J are TRBV5-1 and TRBJ2-1; D possibly uses TRBD1 or TRBD2 (6 bases each). The V end lost 9 bases, the J end lost 4 bases, and 17 bases lay between the germline ends. This CDR3 spans 14 amino acids. The germline V gene encodes CDR1 SGHRS and CDR2 YFSETQ. The CDR3 bases are TGCGCCACCATGGAGGGGGGCAAATACAATGAGCAGTTCTTC. Translation: CATMEGGKYNEQFF.

The chain is built from TRBV24-1 and TRBJ2-2; D not certain. Trimming left V 4 bases short and J 5 bases short, with 4 bases between. This CDR3 comprises 12 residues. CDR1 KGHDR and CDR2 SFDVKD come from the germline V gene. The CDR3 region is CATSDITGELFF. As DNA, the CDR3 is TGTGCCACCAGTGACATTACCGGGGAGCTGTTTTTT.

This clonotype showed up just a few times. The chain employs TRBV7-6 and TRBJ1-6; D not resolved. Germline CDR1 SGHVS, CDR2 FNYEAQ. The CDR3 has 14 residues. V was pared by 2 bases and J by 8 bases, with 10 bases between. The CDR3 here is CASSLSGLYSPLHF. As DNA, the CDR3 is TGTGCCAGCAGCTTATCGGGATTATATTCACCCCTCCACTTT.

About this clonotype itself: A much larger clone differs by one base, so this may be a read error. The chain carries TRBV7-9 and TRBJ1-2; D is possibly TRBD1 (5 bases). CDR1 is SEHNR and CDR2 is FQNEAQ in the germline V gene (reference sequence). V was trimmed by 5 bases and J by 4 bases, leaving 20 bases between them. The length of the CDR3 is 16 residues. CDR3 sequence reads: CASSPPRELALYGYTF. The CDR3 coding sequence is TGTGCCAGCAGCCCCCCCAGGGAATTGGCTCTCTATGGCTACACCTTC.

This chain connects TRBV6-6 to TRBJ2-7; 8 nucleotides line up with TRBD1. The CDR3 is 13 amino acids. Germline V gene data show CDR1 as MNHNY and CDR2 as SVGAGI (reference sequence). V dropped 7 bases and J dropped 4; count of bases not matched to a gene: 6. The CDR3 DNA sequence: TGTGCCAGCACCGATACAGGGGGATACGAGCAGTACTTC. This encodes CASTDTGGYEQYF.

This clonotype was picked up a small number of times. The chain combines TRBV6-2 or TRBV6-3 with TRBJ2-1; a possible D gene is TRBD2 (6 bases). From germline, CDR1 is MNHEY and CDR2 SVGEGT. V dropped 5 bases and J dropped 2 bases, with 13 bases sitting between them. There are 15 residues in the CDR3. The CDR3 coding sequence is TGTGCCAGCAGTCTGGGACTGACTCCCTACAATGAGCAGTTCTTC. Protein: CASSLGLTPYNEQFF.